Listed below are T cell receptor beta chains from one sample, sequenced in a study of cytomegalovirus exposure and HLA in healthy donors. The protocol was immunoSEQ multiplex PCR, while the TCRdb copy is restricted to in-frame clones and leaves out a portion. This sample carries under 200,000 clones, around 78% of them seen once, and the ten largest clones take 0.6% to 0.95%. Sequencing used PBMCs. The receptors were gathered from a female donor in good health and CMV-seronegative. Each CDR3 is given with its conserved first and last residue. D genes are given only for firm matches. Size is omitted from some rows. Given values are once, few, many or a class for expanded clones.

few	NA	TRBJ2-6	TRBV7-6	TGTGCCAGCAGCTTAGGGGCCCAGGAGCGCTCTGGGGCCAACGGCCTGACTTTC	CASSLGAQERSGANGLTF
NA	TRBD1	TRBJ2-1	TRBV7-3	TGTGCCAGCAGCGAGGGGACAGAAGAGCAGTTCTTC	CASSEGTEEQFF
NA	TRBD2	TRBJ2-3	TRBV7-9	TGTGCCAGCAGCTCTACTAGCGGACTCACAGATACGCAGTATTTT	CASSSTSGLTDTQYF
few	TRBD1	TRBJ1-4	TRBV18	TGTGCCAGCTCACCCAGGGGGTATGAAAAACTGTTTTTT	CASSPRGYEKLFF
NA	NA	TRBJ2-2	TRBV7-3	TGTGCCAGCAGCTTAGCTAGGAACACCGGGGAGCTGTTTTTT	CASSLARNTGELFF
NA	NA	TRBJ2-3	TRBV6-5	TGTGCCAGCAGTTATTCTGGCGGGCGGAGCACAGATACGCAGTATTTT	CASSYSGGRSTDTQYF
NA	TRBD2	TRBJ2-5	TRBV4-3	TGCGCCAGCAGCCCGACTAGCGGGATGGGAGAGACCCAGTACTTC	CASSPTSGMGETQYF
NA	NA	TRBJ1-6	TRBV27	TGTGCCAGCAGTTTGGGGGGGACCCCCCTCCACTTT	CASSLGGTPLHF
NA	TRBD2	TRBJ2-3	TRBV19	TGTGCCAGTAGTACCCCCCCTAGCGGGACGCAGTATTTT	CASSTPPSGTQYF
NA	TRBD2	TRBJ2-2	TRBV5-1	TGCGCCAGCAGCTTGACTAGCGGGAGCACCGGGGAGCTGTTTTTT	CASSLTSGSTGELFF
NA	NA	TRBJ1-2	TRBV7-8	TGTGCCAGCAGCTTGGGTAAACAGCTTAACTATGGCTACACCTTC	CASSLGKQLNYGYTF
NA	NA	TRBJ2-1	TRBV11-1	TGTGCCAGCAGCTTATTAGCTTCCTCCTACAATGAGCAGTTCTTC	CASSLLASSYNEQFF
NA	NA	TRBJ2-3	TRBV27	TGTGCCAGCAGTTTCATCCGGGTTCAGAGCACAGATACGCAGTATTTT	CASSFIRVQSTDTQYF
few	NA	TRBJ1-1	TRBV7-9	TGTGCCAGCAGCGCCGAGTGGGGCGTTGGGGCTTTCTTT	CASSAEWGVGAFF
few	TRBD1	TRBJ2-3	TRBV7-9	TGTGCCAGCACTCCACTAGTTTGGCAGGGGGCCGATACGCAGTATTTT	CASTPLVWQGADTQYF
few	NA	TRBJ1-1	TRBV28	TGTGCCAGCAGTTTTGGGGGCCGAAGAACTGTCGAAGCTTTCTTT	CASSFGGRRTVEAFF
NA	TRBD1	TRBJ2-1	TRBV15	TGTGCCACCAGCAGAGAAGTGGCAGGGGGAGTGAATGAGCAGTTCTTC	CATSREVAGGVNEQFF
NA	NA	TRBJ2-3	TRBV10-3	TGTGCCATCAGTGAGTCCAGTAGCACAGATACGCAGTATTTT	CAISESSSTDTQYF
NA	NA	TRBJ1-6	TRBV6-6	TGTGCCAGCAGTACCTACGGCTCGGGTAATTCACCCCTCCACTTT	CASSTYGSGNSPLHF
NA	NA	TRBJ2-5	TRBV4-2	TGTGCCAGCAGCCAAGAAGGAGGGCCCCCGCGGAAGGAGACCCAGTACTTC	CASSQEGGPPRKETQYF
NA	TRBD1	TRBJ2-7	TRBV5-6	TGTGCCAGCAGCTTGCTACAGGGGGAGCAGTACTTC	CASSLLQGEQYF
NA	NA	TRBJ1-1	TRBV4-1	TGCGCCAGCAGCCCGATCGGCCGACAGGAGAACACTGAAGCTTTCTTT	CASSPIGRQENTEAFF
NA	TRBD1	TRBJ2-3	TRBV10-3	TGTGCCATCCGGGGACAGTTGGTAGATACGCAGTATTTT	CAIRGQLVDTQYF
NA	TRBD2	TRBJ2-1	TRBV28	TGTGCCAGCAGTCTAGCGGGGGGGCTCCGCATCGGGCATGAGCAGTTCTTC	CASSLAGGLRIGHEQFF
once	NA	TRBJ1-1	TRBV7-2	TGTGCCAGCAGACCTACAGGGAGACCCACTGAAGCTTTCTTT	CASRPTGRPTEAFF
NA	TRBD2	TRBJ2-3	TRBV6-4	TGTGCCAGCAGTGACCAAGCGGGGGGCGTAGGTACGCAGTATTTT	CASSDQAGGVGTQYF
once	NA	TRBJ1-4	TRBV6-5	TGTGCCAGCAGTTCGATCCCCCCGGACTCTCCGCTGTTTTTT	CASSSIPPDSPLFF
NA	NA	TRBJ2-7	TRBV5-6	TGTGCCAGCAGCCCTAGATACTACGAGCAGTACTTC	CASSPRYYEQYF
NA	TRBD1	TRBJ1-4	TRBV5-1	TGCGCCAGCAGCCCTACAGGGGGACGTAATGAAAAACTGTTTTTT	CASSPTGGRNEKLFF
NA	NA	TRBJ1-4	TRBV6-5	TGTGCCACCCGGGTTAATGAAAAACTGTTTTTT	CATRVNEKLFF
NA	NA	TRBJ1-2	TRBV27	TGTGCCAGCAGTTTAACAGGTTCTTATGGCTACACCTTC	CASSLTGSYGYTF
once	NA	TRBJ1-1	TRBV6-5	TGTGCCAGCGGGAGCATGAACACTGAAGCTTTCTTT	CASGSMNTEAFF
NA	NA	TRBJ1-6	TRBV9	TGTGCCAGCAGCGTAGGACAGGCGGGTTATAATTCACCCCTCCACTTT	CASSVGQAGYNSPLHF
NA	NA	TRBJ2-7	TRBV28	TGTGCCACCGAGACAGGCGCTACCTACGAGCAGTACTTC	CATETGATYEQYF
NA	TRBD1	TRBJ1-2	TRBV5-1	TGCGCCAGCAGCTTGGGGGCGGACAGGGGTGGCTACACCTTC	CASSLGADRGGYTF
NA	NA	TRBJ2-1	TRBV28	TGTGCCAGCAGTTTCGGGGGAGTGCAGAATGAGCAGTTCTTC	CASSFGGVQNEQFF
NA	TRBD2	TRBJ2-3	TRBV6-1	TGTGCCAGCAGAAGAGCTAGCGGGGGCTCAGATACGCAGTATTTT	CASRRASGGSDTQYF
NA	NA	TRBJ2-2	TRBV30	TGTGCCTGGAGTAGCGGCGCCGGGGAGCTGTTTTTT	CAWSSGAGELFF
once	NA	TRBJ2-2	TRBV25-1	TGTGCCAGCAGTGAATTGGCAGGGGCTGCCGGGGAGCTGTTTTTT	CASSELAGAAGELFF
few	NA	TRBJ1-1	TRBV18	TGTGCCAGCACTCGGGTCCCTCGGAACACTGAAGCTTTCTTT	CASTRVPRNTEAFF
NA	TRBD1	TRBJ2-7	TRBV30	TGTGCCTGGAGGTCCCAGGGACAGTCCTACGAGCAGTACTTC	CAWRSQGQSYEQYF
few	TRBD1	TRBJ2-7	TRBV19	TGTGCCACAATGGAGCCCGGGACAGGGTCCTACGAGCAGTACTTC	CATMEPGTGSYEQYF
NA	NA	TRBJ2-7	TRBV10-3	TGTGCCATCAGTGAGGGGCAGGCCTACGAGCAGTACTTC	CAISEGQAYEQYF
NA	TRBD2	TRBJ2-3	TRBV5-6	TGTGCCAGCAGCCTAACCGGGACTAGTATCCATTTT	CASSLTGTSIHF
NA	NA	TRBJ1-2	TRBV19	TGTGCCAGTCGGGGGGACTACTACTATGGCTACACCTTC	CASRGDYYYGYTF
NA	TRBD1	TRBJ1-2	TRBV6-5	TGTGCCAGCAGTTACTTCGGACAGGGTAGAAACTATGGCTACACCTTC	CASSYFGQGRNYGYTF
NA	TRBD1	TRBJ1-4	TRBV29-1	TGCAGCGTTGAAGAGGGGACAGGACCTAATGAAAAACTGTTTTTT	CSVEEGTGPNEKLFF
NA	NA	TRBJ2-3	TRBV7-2	TGTGCCAGCAGCATTCAGTGGGATACGCAGTATTTT	CASSIQWDTQYF
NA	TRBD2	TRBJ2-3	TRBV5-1	TGCGCCAGCAGCTTGACTGGTGGACTAGCCACGCCAGATACGCAGTATTTT	CASSLTGGLATPDTQYF
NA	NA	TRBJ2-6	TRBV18	TGTGCCAGCTCACCACCGCTCTCTGGGGCCAACGGCCTGACTTTC	CASSPPLSGANGLTF
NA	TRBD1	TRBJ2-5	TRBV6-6	TGTGCCAGCAACCAGGGACAGTACCAAGAGACCCAGTACTTC	CASNQGQYQETQYF
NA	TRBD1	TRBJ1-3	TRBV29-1	TGCAGCGTCGGACAGGGGGCCCACACCATATATTTT	CSVGQGAHTIYF
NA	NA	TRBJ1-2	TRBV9	TGTGCCAGCAGCGCGGTTCAGGGGAGGGATGGCTACACCTTC	CASSAVQGRDGYTF
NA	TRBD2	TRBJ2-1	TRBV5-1	TGCGCCAGCAGCTTGGAACCCGGGACTAGCAATGAGCAGTTCTTC	CASSLEPGTSNEQFF
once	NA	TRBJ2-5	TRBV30	TGTGCCTGGTATGGGGGCGCGAAGACCCAGTACTTC	CAWYGGAKTQYF
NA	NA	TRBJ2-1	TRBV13	TGTGCCAGCAGACCCTGGGACTCAGACAATGAGCAGTTCTTC	CASRPWDSDNEQFF
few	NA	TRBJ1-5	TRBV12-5	TGTGCTAGTGGTTTGGTATATCTCCCTTATAGCAATCAGCCCCAGCATTTT	CASGLVYLPYSNQPQHF
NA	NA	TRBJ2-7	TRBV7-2	TGTGCCAGCAGCTTATCCCTCAGGGATGGGTACGAGCAGTACTTC	CASSLSLRDGYEQYF
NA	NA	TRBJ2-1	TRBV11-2	TGTGCCAGCAGCTTTGTCGGGGAATTCAATGAGCAGTTCTTC	CASSFVGEFNEQFF
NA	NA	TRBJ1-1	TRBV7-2	TGTGCCAGCAGCTTAGGGACAGCGAACACTGAAGCTTTCTTT	CASSLGTANTEAFF